The 15 T cell receptor beta chains below were found in one sample sequenced in a study of vaccination effects on CD4 cells after COVID-19. These receptors' targets are unknown. CD4+ T cells were isolated after less than 13 days of culture. Profiled with immunoSEQ multiplex PCR; TCRdb holds only in-frame clones, not every one. In the table there are some 50,000 clones, around 76% of which are singletons. Sequencing was performed on CD4+ T cells from PBMCs cultured without peptide, taken before COVID-19 vaccination. Every receptor here comes from a human donor who had a prior SARS-CoV-2 infection.

This chain uses TRBV5-1 with TRBJ1-2; tentatively, D is TRBD1 (5 bases). Trimming shortened V by 0 bases and J by 4 bases, and 16 bases separated the two germline ends. The CDR3 is 16 residues long. Germline values: CDR1 SGHRS, CDR2 YFSETQ. The DNA of the CDR3 is TGCGCCAGCAGCTTGGGTCAGGGCACTACCCTCTATGGCTACACCTTC. This translates into CASSLGQGTTLYGYTF.

There are a few counts of this clone. This chain uses TRBV15 with TRBJ2-3; 8 bases agree with TRBD1. The CDR3 has 17 residues. V dropped 5 bases and J dropped 0; count of bases not matched to a gene: 10. Germline V lookup: CDR1 LNHNV, CDR2 YYDKDF (reference sequence). The CDR3 DNA is TGTGCCACCAGCGCATTATGGACAGGGACTAGCACAGATACGCAGTATTTT. Translated: CATSALWTGTSTDTQYF.

This clone was found once. The genes are TRBV11-1 and TRBJ2-1; 10 bases are a match to TRBD1. The CDR3 is 15 residues long. CDR1 SGHAT and CDR2 FQDESV come from the germline V gene (reference sequence). Unmatched junction bases numbered 7, after V lost 5 bases and J lost 6 bases. CDR3 loop: CASSGGTGVGNEQFF. In DNA form, the CDR3 reads TGTGCCAGCAGCGGTGGGACAGGGGTGGGCAATGAGCAGTTCTTC.

This clone was seen a few times. The chain has TRBV5-1 and TRBJ2-7; possibly TRBD2 for D (5 bases). V lost 4 bases and J lost 6, with 17 bases in between. In germline, CDR1 is SGHRS, CDR2 YFSETQ. The length of the CDR3 is 14 residues. The CDR3 nucleotides read TGCGCCAGCAGCCCGGAGGACGCCTGGAGCGAGCAGTACTTC. Translation gives CASSPEDAWSEQYF.

This clone was detected a few times. This sequence joins TRBV5-4 and TRBJ2-1; 7 bases are a match to TRBD1. CDR1 and CDR2 (germline): SGHNT, YYREEE (reference sequence). Trimming at V came to 4 bases and at J to 1 base, leaving 14 bases not matched to a gene. The CDR3 is 18 amino acids. The CDR3 spells CASSPRDRVGESYNEQFF. CDR3 nucleotides: TGTGCCAGCAGCCCAAGGGACAGAGTGGGAGAATCCTACAATGAGCAGTTCTTC.

The chain has TRBV6-1 and TRBJ1-5, with D possibly being TRBD1 (5 bases). The CDR3 runs 14 residues. Germline assignment: CDR1 MNHNS and CDR2 SASEGT. Trimming shortened V by 2 bases and J by 4 bases, and 9 bases separated the two germline ends. CDR3 region: CASSESEGNQPQHF. CDR3 DNA sequence: TGTGCCAGCAGTGAATCGGAGGGGAATCAGCCCCAGCATTTT.

The genes are TRBV5-4 and TRBJ1-1; TRBD1 aligns across 8 bases. The CDR3 has 14 amino acids. J was trimmed by 4 bases and V by 4 bases; bases with no gene match: 6. Germline assignment: CDR1 SGHNT and CDR2 YYREEE (reference sequence). Written as DNA, the CDR3 is TGTGCCAGCAGCATACAGGGGGTTGGCACTGAAGCTTTCTTT. Protein product: CASSIQGVGTEAFF. Supplemented by reference TRBV5-4 and TRBJ1-1, the full variable domain reads ETGVTQSPTHLIKTRGQQVTLRCSSQSGHNTVSWYQQALGQGPQFIFQYYREEENGRGNFPPRFSGLQFPNYSSELNVNALELDDSALYLCASSIQGVGTEAFFGQGTRLTVV.

This chain connects TRBV19 to TRBJ1-4; D might be TRBD1 (5 bases). Germline V CDR1 and CDR2: LNHDA, SQIVND (reference sequence). The V gene lost 3 bases and the J gene lost 4 bases, with 9 bases spanning the gap. There are 14 residues in the CDR3. CDR3 region: CASSMRDLNEKLFF. CDR3 DNA: TGTGCCAGTAGTATGAGGGACCTTAATGAAAAACTGTTTTTT. The variable domain in full, completed from reference TRBV19 and TRBJ1-4, reads DGGITQSPKYLFRKEGQNVTLSCEQNLNHDAMYWYRQDPGQGLRLIYYSQIVNDFQKGDIAEGYSVSREKKESFPLTVTSAQKNPTAFYLCASSMRDLNEKLFFGSGTQLSVL.

This CDR3 is CASSVRNPAGANEQFF. The CDR3 DNA is TGTGCCAGCAGCGTACGAAATCCAGCGGGGGCCAATGAGCAGTTCTTC. This chain connects TRBV9 to TRBJ2-1; 8 bases agree with TRBD2. CDR1 SGDLS and CDR2 YYNGEE come from the germline V gene. The CDR3 extends over 16 amino acids. V was pared by 1 base and J by 6 bases, with 9 bases of the junction left unmatched.

The genes are TRBV19 and TRBJ1-6; 9 bases are shared with TRBD1. This CDR3 has 15 amino acids. Trimming cost V 5 bases and J 6 bases; bases outside gene matches: 5. CDR1 is LNHDA, CDR2 SQIVND, per germline (reference sequence). CDR3 nucleotides: TGTGCCAGTAGTTACCGGGACAGGGTTAATTCACCCCTCCACTTT. It codes for CASSYRDRVNSPLHF. Complete variable domain (other parts from reference TRBV19 and TRBJ1-6): DGGITQSPKYLFRKEGQNVTLSCEQNLNHDAMYWYRQDPGQGLRLIYYSQIVNDFQKGDIAEGYSVSREKKESFPLTVTSAQKNPTAFYLCASSYRDRVNSPLHFGNGTRLTVT.

CDR3 loop: CATSRGGQETQYF. The CDR3 coding sequence is TGTGCCACCAGCAGAGGGGGCCAGGAGACCCAGTACTTC. The chain is built from TRBV15 and TRBJ2-5, with a weak D call TRBD1 (5 bases). Germline V CDR1 and CDR2: LNHNV, YYDKDF (reference sequence). This CDR3 has 13 residues. Trimming pared 1 base from V and 5 bases from J, leaving 8 bases between.

The chain uses TRBV24-1 and TRBJ2-7; tentative D call: TRBD2 (5 bases). Germline CDR1 reads KGHDR; CDR2 reads SFDVKD. Trimming cost V 5 bases and J 0 bases, with 13 bases left between them. This CDR3 contains 15 residues. This chain's CDR3 is CATSGRTPSSYEQYF. For the CDR3, the DNA is TGTGCCACCAGTGGAAGGACTCCCAGCTCCTACGAGCAGTACTTC.

This clone has a single count. The rearrangement joins TRBV12-5 to TRBJ2-3, with 7 bases lining up with TRBD1. With V trimmed by 1 base and J by 7 bases, 2 bases remained unmatched. Germline CDR1 and CDR2: LGHNT and FRNRAP. The CDR3 totals 13 residues. CDR3 DNA sequence: TGTGCTAGTGGTTTGGGGGGACAGTATACGCAGTATTTT. This codes for CASGLGGQYTQYF.

The chain has TRBV7-8 and TRBJ2-7, with D possibly being TRBD1 or TRBD2 (5 bases each). The CDR3 has 17 amino acids. Germline V CDR1 and CDR2: SGHVS, FQNEAQ. V gave up 1 base and J gave up 3 bases, with 19 bases separating them. This CDR3 reads CASSLVTSGTQIYEQYF. CDR3 coding DNA: TGTGCCAGCAGCTTAGTTACTTCGGGGACCCAGATCTACGAGCAGTACTTC.

The chain has TRBV12-5 and TRBJ1-6; D gene ambiguous. The ends were cut back, 0 bases at V and 9 bases at J, with 6 bases in the middle. The CDR3 loop spans 13 amino acids. CDR1 is LGHNT, CDR2 FRNRAP, per germline. CDR3 protein: CASGLVIGSPLHF. The CDR3 region has the DNA TGTGCTAGTGGTTTGGTTATAGGTTCACCCCTCCACTTT.